The entry that follows covers one T cell receptor beta chain sequence. This sample is drawn from a study of blood T cell repertoires in COVID-19. Background on the study: Italy, Spain and the United States were the sources of the convalescent and acute COVID-19 samples.

Repertoires were generated with immunoSEQ multiplex PCR, while TCRdb's copy carries only in-frame clones and drops some. The data show some 250,000 clones, approximately 81% seen once. The specimen sequenced was peripheral blood. This receptor was taken from a woman aged 55-69 years with active or convalescent COVID-19.

CDR3 sequence (DNA): TGTGCCAGCAGCTTAGCCCCCAGCTCCTACGAGCAGTACTTC. Its protein is CASSLAPSSYEQYF. The rearrangement links TRBV7-8 to TRBJ2-7; no clear D. Trimming took 0 bases from V and 0 from J, leaving 6 bases between them. The CDR3 extends over 14 amino acids. Germline V gene lookup returns CDR1 SGHVS and CDR2 FQNEAQ.